This T cell receptor (beta chain) emerged from a study of cytomegalovirus exposure and HLA in healthy donors. Whole-study results and caveats: Reports showed the classifier diagnosing cytomegalovirus status with high specificity and sensitivity.

As regards this clone: The antigen is unknown.

Per germline, CDR1 SQVTM and CDR2 ANQGSEA. The CDR3 has 15 residues. The V end lost 6 bases, the J end lost 9 bases, and 24 bases lay between the germline ends. The PCR was carried out with 60 Vbeta primers and 13 Jbeta primers. Using immunoSEQ multiplex PCR, the repertoire was profiled, and TCRdb retains in-frame clones only, with some absent. Of under 150,000 clones listed, around 76% are singletons. The clonotype was recovered from a male donor in good health and CMV-seronegative. The sequenced sample was PBMCs. The chain is built from TRBV29-1 and TRBJ2-4, with D possibly TRBD2 on 6 matching bases. The CDR3 is CSVQDRELATGIQYF. The CDR3 DNA is TGCAGCGTCCAAGACAGAGAACTAGCCACAGGCATTCAGTACTTC.